Following are 30 T cell receptor beta chains from one sample sequenced in a study of blood T cell repertoires in COVID-19. Only in-frame clones appear in the TCRdb table, and some are missing; sequencing was by immunoSEQ multiplex PCR. Among 450,000 to 500,000 clones listed, 70% to 90% were seen once. Input material: peripheral blood. The receptors were gathered from a human donor in a cohort sampled during active COVID-19.

The rearrangement links TRBV4-2 to TRBJ2-2; D is ambiguous. Germline assignment: CDR1 LGHNA and CDR2 YNFKEQ. V was cut by 1 base and J by 6 bases, with 12 bases left in between. There are 15 residues in the CDR3. The CDR3 reads CASSQVLTPPGELFF. CDR3 bases: TGTGCCAGCAGCCAAGTTCTAACTCCGCCCGGGGAGCTGTTTTTT.

This chain connects TRBV27 to TRBJ2-2, with 10 bases aligning to TRBD2. The CDR3 is made up of 13 amino acids. Germline CDR1 is MNHEY and CDR2 is SMNVEV (reference sequence). DNA for the CDR3: TGTCTCAAGCGGGAGGGTAAGGGCGGGGAGCTGTTTTTT. Protein product: CLKREGKGGELFF.

The V gene is TRBV2, the J gene TRBJ2-7, with a tentative D call TRBD1 (5 bases). The CDR3 totals 16 residues. Looked up from germline, CDR1 is SNHLY and CDR2 is FYNNEI. The V gene lost 1 base and the J gene lost 6 bases, with 19 bases spanning the gap. The CDR3 loop reads CASSEGPTYRPTEQYF. CDR3 DNA: TGTGCCAGCAGTGAAGGGCCGACGTACAGGCCCACCGAGCAGTACTTC.

This clone was found once. V gene TRBV5-1 combines with J gene TRBJ2-6; D not certain. Germline CDR1 reads SGHRS; CDR2 reads YFSETQ. There are 16 residues in the CDR3. Trimming removed 4 bases at V and 0 bases at J, with 11 bases between. The CDR3 is CASSPLSSSGANVLTF. The CDR3 DNA is TGCGCCAGCAGCCCTTTGAGTAGCTCTGGGGCCAACGTCCTGACTTTC.

CDR3 region: CASRGTPTYEQYF. The CDR3, as DNA: TGTGCCAGCAGGGGGACTCCCACCTACGAGCAGTACTTC. This chain connects TRBV6-5 to TRBJ2-7, with a tentative D call TRBD2 (6 bases). Germline values: CDR1 MNHEY, CDR2 SVGAGI. The length of the CDR3 is 13 residues. The V gene lost 6 bases and the J gene lost 2 bases, with 11 bases spanning the gap.

This sequence joins TRBV7-2 and TRBJ1-2; possible D gene TRBD1, 6 bases. The V and J ends lost 1 base and 5 bases respectively, with 14 bases between them. CDR1 and CDR2 from the germline V gene are SGHTA and FQGNSA. The CDR3 is made up of 15 amino acids. The chain's CDR3 is CASSLGGGGGYGYTF. Here the CDR3 DNA reads TGTGCCAGCAGCTTAGGGGGGGGCGGAGGTTATGGCTACACCTTC.

This clone turned up a few times. The chain uses TRBV2 and TRBJ2-2; TRBD2 might be the D (5 bases). Trimming took off 5 bases at V and 2 bases at J, with 12 bases between the two ends. In germline, CDR1 is SNHLY, CDR2 FYNNEI. The CDR3 length is 15 residues. CDR3 sequence (DNA): TGTGCCAGCAGTTCAAACGGGATTAACACCGGGGAGCTGTTTTTT. Translation: CASSSNGINTGELFF.

This chain connects TRBV3-1 (or the pseudogene TRBV3-2) to TRBJ1-2; D might be TRBD1 (6 bases). Trimming took 0 bases from V and 0 from J, leaving 8 bases between them. Germline CDR1 LGHDT, CDR2 YNNKEL (reference sequence). The CDR3 length is 15 residues. The CDR3 DNA follows: TGTGCCAGCAGCCAAGAGCACAGGGCTAACTATGGCTACACCTTC. Translation: CASSQEHRANYGYTF.

The J gene is TRBJ2-1, the V gene TRBV7-8; 11 bases fit TRBD2. Trimming took 5 bases from V and 2 from J; bases not matched to a gene: 5. The CDR3 runs 16 residues. Germline lookup yields CDR1 SGHVS and CDR2 FQNEAQ. The CDR3 is CASSQPGLAAYNEQFF. DNA of the CDR3: TGTGCCAGCAGCCAACCGGGACTAGCGGCCTACAATGAGCAGTTCTTC.

J is TRBJ2-3 and V is TRBV12-3 or TRBV12-4, with D possibly being TRBD1 (6 bases). The V end lost 7 bases, the J end lost 1 base, and 9 bases lay between the germline ends. CDR3 length: 13 amino acids. The CDR3 region is CASKGEGTDTQYF. The DNA for the CDR3 is TGTGCCAGCAAGGGGGAAGGCACAGATACGCAGTATTTT.

The chain couples TRBV3-1 (or the pseudogene TRBV3-2) to TRBJ1-1, with 7 bases that match TRBD1. CDR1 LGHDT and CDR2 YNNKEL come from the germline V gene (reference sequence). This CDR3 is built from 15 residues. The V gene end was trimmed by 3 bases and the J gene end by 6 bases; junction bases not matched to a gene: 10. The CDR3 sequence is CASSHGGRGASEAFF. As DNA, the CDR3 is TGTGCCAGCAGCCACGGCGGCAGGGGGGCTTCTGAAGCTTTCTTT.

The V call is TRBV11-3, the J call TRBJ2-5; 7 bases are a match to TRBD2. With V trimmed by 5 bases and J by 3 bases, 3 bases remained unmatched. Per the germline V gene, CDR1 is SGHNT and CDR2 is YENEEA. The CDR3 runs to 13 residues. CDR3 sequence reads: CASSPGTKETQYF. The CDR3 DNA follows: TGTGCCAGCAGCCCGGGGACTAAAGAGACCCAGTACTTC.

The chain joins TRBV24-1 to TRBJ2-3; D is perhaps TRBD2 (6 bases). V lost 10 bases and J 3 bases, leaving 10 bases between the germline ends. CDR1 is KGHDR, CDR2 SFDVKD, per germline. The CDR3 extends over 12 amino acids. Here the CDR3 reads CATGEVTDTQYF. The CDR3 region has the DNA TGTGCCACGGGGGAGGTAACAGATACGCAGTATTTT.

This chain uses TRBV28 with TRBJ1-4; D gene ambiguous. CDR1 is MDHEN, CDR2 SYDVKM, per germline. V shed 2 bases and J shed 0 bases, with 10 bases lying between them. The CDR3 is made up of 16 amino acids. The CDR3, as DNA: TGTGCCAGCAGTTTAACTCCGGGTCCAACTAATGAAAAACTGTTTTTT. Translating it yields CASSLTPGPTNEKLFF.

The V gene is TRBV6-5, the J gene TRBJ1-1, with D uncertain. The CDR3 consists of 11 residues. Germline CDR1 and CDR2: MNHEY and SVGAGI. V lost 5 bases and J 6 bases, leaving 7 bases between the germline ends. The CDR3 region has the DNA TGTGCCAGCAGTCAGAGCGCTGAAGCTTTCTTT. Encoded protein: CASSQSAEAFF.

The rearrangement links TRBV14 to TRBJ2-7; D not resolved. This CDR3 region has 12 residues. Germline lookup yields CDR1 SGHDN and CDR2 FVKESK. The ends were cut back, 2 bases at V and 3 bases at J, with 5 bases in the middle. In DNA form, the CDR3 reads TGTGCCAGCAGCCAATCCGTCTACGAGCAGTACTTC. Its translation is CASSQSVYEQYF.

This sequence joins TRBV11-2 and TRBJ2-1, with TRBD2 matching over 8 bases. CDR1 is SGHAT, CDR2 FQNNGV, per germline. Trimming removed 5 bases from V and 2 bases from J; junction bases left unmatched: 5. The CDR3 runs 15 residues. CDR3 region: CASSPGGGPYNEQFF. The DNA for the CDR3 is TGTGCCAGCAGCCCGGGGGGGGGCCCCTACAATGAGCAGTTCTTC.

The chain has TRBV6-5 and TRBJ1-1, with D uncertain. The germline V gene encodes CDR1 MNHEY and CDR2 SVGAGI. Between the trimmed V and J ends, which lost 7 bases and 11 bases, there was a span of 17 bases. This CDR3 is built from 12 residues. DNA for the CDR3: TGTGCCAGCAAGGAGTTTTTGACCCCCGCTTTCTTT. The encoded protein is CASKEFLTPAFF.

This clone was counted a single time. This chain links TRBV13 with TRBJ2-5, with 13 bases that match TRBD2. There are 19 residues in the CDR3. V shed 6 bases, J shed 0 bases, and the junction held 13 bases outside the gene matches. Germline-derived CDR1 and CDR2 are PRHDT and FYEKMQ (reference sequence). The CDR3 spells CASRPTGLAGAPYQETQYF. The CDR3 DNA follows: TGTGCCAGCAGGCCCACCGGACTAGCGGGAGCCCCGTACCAAGAGACCCAGTACTTC.

The chain recombines TRBV7-3 with TRBJ2-2; D is possibly TRBD2 (5 bases). The germline V gene encodes CDR1 SGHTA and CDR2 FQGTGA. The CDR3 runs to 14 residues. Deletions cut 7 bases from V and 2 bases from J, with 11 bases between. CDR3 region: CASTSGTNTGELFF. The CDR3 DNA sequence: TGTGCCAGCACGAGCGGAACTAACACCGGGGAGCTGTTTTTT.

This chain links TRBV4-3 with TRBJ2-1, with 7 bases matching TRBD1. In germline, CDR1 is LGHNA, CDR2 YSLEER. With 4 bases clipped from V and 2 bases from J, the junction kept 8 bases outside the gene matches. The CDR3 length is 16 residues. The CDR3 loop reads CASSLGSGQTYNEQFF. DNA of the CDR3: TGCGCCAGCAGCCTAGGATCGGGACAGACCTACAATGAGCAGTTCTTC.

This clone was seen a handful of times. The chain uses TRBV10-3 and TRBJ2-1; a weak D match, TRBD2 (5 bases). The V end was cut by 5 bases, the J end by 4 bases, with 15 bases between. Germline loops: CDR1 ENHRY, CDR2 SYGVKD. The CDR3 is made up of 15 amino acids. The CDR3 DNA reads TGTGCCATCAGTTCCCAGCGAGAGGGTTACAATGAGCAGTTCTTC. Amino acids: CAISSQREGYNEQFF.

The chain is built from TRBV19 and TRBJ2-5; 7 bases align to TRBD2. Germline V CDR1 and CDR2: LNHDA, SQIVND (reference sequence). The CDR3 covers 13 residues. The ends lost 6 bases at V and 1 base at J; junction bases unmatched: 2. CDR3 amino acids: CASSGRPQETQYF. The CDR3 bases are TGTGCCAGTAGCGGGAGGCCCCAAGAGACCCAGTACTTC.

In this sample, this clone turned up once. The V and J genes are TRBV23-1 and TRBJ2-3; D not resolved. TRBV23-1 is an ORF, with its function uncertain. The CDR3 has 14 residues. V gave up 3 bases and J gave up 1 base, with 8 bases separating them. The DNA for the CDR3 is TGCGCCAGCAGTCATATAGAGGGCACAGATACGCAGTATTTT. Translating gives CASSHIEGTDTQYF.

This sequence joins TRBV29-1 and TRBJ1-1, with a possible D match to TRBD1 (6 bases). Trimming cost V 2 bases and J 1 base, with 8 bases left between them. Germline V gene lookup returns CDR1 SQVTM and CDR2 ANQGSEA. CDR3 size: 13 residues. The CDR3 reads CSVENRANTEAFF. The CDR3 DNA reads TGCAGCGTTGAAAACAGGGCGAACACTGAAGCTTTCTTT.

The V gene is TRBV29-1, the J gene TRBJ2-1; 10 bases are shared with TRBD2. Germline trimming cut 6 bases from V and 7 bases from J; bases unmatched to any gene: 9. The CDR3 covers 14 residues. CDR1 is SQVTM, CDR2 ANQGSEA, per germline. This chain's CDR3 is CSVGLAGESNEQFF. The CDR3 region has the DNA TGCAGCGTGGGGCTAGCGGGAGAGTCAAATGAGCAGTTCTTC.

The gene calls are TRBV29-1 and TRBJ2-3; tentatively, D is TRBD2 (5 bases). CDR1 and CDR2 from the germline V gene are SQVTM and ANQGSEA. The CDR3 extends over 11 amino acids. V was clipped by 3 bases and J by 9 bases, with 10 bases between them. In DNA form, the CDR3 reads TGCAGCGTTGACGGGGTAGGGACGCAGTATTTT. Translating gives CSVDGVGTQYF.

The chain couples TRBV28 to TRBJ2-1, with 10 bases lining up with TRBD1. Unmatched junction bases numbered 11, after V lost 8 bases and J lost 10 bases. From germline, CDR1 is MDHEN and CDR2 SYDVKM. The length of the CDR3 is 14 residues. CDR3 loop: CASSPGQGSREQFF. The DNA for the CDR3 is TGTGCCAGCTCACCGGGACAGGGGTCCCGGGAGCAGTTCTTC.

The gene calls are TRBV3-1 (or the pseudogene TRBV3-2) and TRBJ1-1; 7 bases are a match to TRBD1. V gave up 1 base and J gave up 3 bases; unmatched junction bases: 5. From germline, CDR1 is LGHDT and CDR2 YNNKEL (reference sequence). CDR3 length: 15 residues. This chain's CDR3 is CASSQGVGQYTEAFF. The CDR3 DNA sequence: TGTGCCAGCAGCCAAGGTGTGGGACAGTACACTGAAGCTTTCTTT.

The chain combines TRBV5-5 with TRBJ2-1; 12 bases line up with TRBD2. The CDR3 covers 16 residues. V was clipped by 4 bases and J by 2 bases; unmatched bases: 4. The germline CDR1 and CDR2 sequences are SGHKS and YYEKEE (reference sequence). CDR3 loop: CASSVGLAGTYNEQFF. Here the CDR3 DNA reads TGTGCCAGCAGCGTGGGACTAGCGGGTACCTACAATGAGCAGTTCTTC.